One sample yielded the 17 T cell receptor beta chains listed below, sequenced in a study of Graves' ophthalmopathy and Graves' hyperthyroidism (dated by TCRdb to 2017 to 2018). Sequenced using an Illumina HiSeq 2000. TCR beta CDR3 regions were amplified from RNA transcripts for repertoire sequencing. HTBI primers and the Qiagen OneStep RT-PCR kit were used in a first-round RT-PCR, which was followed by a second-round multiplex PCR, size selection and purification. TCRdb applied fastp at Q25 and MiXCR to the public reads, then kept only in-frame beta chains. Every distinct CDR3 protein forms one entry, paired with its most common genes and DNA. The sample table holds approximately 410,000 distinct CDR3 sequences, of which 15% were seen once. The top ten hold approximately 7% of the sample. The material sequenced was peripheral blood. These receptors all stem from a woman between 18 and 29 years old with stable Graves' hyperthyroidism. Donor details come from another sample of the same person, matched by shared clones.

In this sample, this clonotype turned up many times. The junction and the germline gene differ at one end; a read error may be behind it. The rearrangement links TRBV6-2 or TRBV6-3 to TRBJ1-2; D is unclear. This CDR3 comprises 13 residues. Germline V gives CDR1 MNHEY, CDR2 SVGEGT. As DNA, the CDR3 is TGTGCCGGCAGTTACCTCACTAGAGATGGCTACACCTTC. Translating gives CAGSYLTRDGYTF.

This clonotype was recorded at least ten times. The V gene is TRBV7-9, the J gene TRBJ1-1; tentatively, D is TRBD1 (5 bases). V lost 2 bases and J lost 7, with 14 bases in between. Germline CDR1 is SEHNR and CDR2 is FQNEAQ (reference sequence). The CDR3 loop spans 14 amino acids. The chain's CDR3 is CASSLSLGTGEAFF. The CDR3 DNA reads TGTGCCAGCAGCTTATCTCTCGGGACGGGTGAAGCTTTCTTT. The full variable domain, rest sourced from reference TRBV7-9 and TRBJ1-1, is DTGVSQNPRHKITKRGQNVTFRCDPISEHNRLYWYRQTLGQGPEFLTYFQNEAQLEKSRLLSDRFSAERPKGSFSTLEIQRTEQGDSAMYLCASSLSLGTGEAFFGQGTRLTVV.

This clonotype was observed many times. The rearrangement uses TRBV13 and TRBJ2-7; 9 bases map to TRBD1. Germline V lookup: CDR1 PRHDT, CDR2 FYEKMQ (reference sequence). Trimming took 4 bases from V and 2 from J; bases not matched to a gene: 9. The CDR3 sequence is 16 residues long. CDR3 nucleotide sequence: TGTGCCAGCAGCTGGGGACAGGGACTATCGGCCTACGAGCAGTACTTC. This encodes CASSWGQGLSAYEQYF.

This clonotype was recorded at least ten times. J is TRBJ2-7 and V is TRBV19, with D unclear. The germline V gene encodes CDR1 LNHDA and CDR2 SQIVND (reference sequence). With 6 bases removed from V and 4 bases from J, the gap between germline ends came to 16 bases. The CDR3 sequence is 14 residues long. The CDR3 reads CASRATALVYEQYF. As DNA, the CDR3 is TGTGCCAGTAGGGCCACTGCGTTGGTGTACGAGCAGTACTTC.

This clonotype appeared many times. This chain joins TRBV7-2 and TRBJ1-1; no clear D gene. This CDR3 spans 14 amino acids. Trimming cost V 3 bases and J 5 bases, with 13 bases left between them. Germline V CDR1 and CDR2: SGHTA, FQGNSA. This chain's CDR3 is CASSFQARGTEAFF. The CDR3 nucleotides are TGTGCCAGCAGCTTCCAAGCCCGGGGAACTGAAGCTTTCTTT.

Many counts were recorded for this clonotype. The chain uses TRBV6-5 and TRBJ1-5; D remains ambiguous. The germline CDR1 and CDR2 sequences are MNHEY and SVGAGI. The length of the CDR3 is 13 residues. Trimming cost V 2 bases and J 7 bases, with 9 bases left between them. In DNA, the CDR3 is TGTGCCAGCAGTTACCTAGGCGGACAGCCCCAGCATTTT. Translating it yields CASSYLGGQPQHF.

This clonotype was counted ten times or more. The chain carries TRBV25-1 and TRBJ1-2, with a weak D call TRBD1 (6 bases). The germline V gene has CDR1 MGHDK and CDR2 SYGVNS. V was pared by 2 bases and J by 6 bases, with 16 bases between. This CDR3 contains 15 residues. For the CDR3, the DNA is TGTGCCAGCAGTGAAGACAGGTCTGGCAGGGATGGCTACACCTTC. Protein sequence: CASSEDRSGRDGYTF.

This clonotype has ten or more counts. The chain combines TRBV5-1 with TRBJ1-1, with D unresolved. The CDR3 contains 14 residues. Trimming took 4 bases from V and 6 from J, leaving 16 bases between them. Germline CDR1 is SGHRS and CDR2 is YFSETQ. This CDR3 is CASSRVGPIAEAFF. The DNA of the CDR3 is TGCGCCAGCAGCCGAGTGGGCCCCATTGCTGAAGCTTTCTTT.

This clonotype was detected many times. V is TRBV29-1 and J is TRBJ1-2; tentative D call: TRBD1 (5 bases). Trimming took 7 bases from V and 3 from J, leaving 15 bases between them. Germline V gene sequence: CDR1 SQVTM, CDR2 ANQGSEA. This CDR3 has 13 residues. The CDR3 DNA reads TGCAGCGGGGGTGGGGGGTCGGACTATGGCTACACCTTC. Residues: CSGGGGSDYGYTF. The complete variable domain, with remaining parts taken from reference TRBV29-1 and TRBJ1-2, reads SAVISQKPSRDICQRGTSLTIQCQVDSQVTMMFWYRQQPGQSLTLIATANQGSEATYESGFVIDKFPISRPNLTFSTLTVSNMSPEDSSIYLCSGGGGSDYGYTFGSGTRLTVV.

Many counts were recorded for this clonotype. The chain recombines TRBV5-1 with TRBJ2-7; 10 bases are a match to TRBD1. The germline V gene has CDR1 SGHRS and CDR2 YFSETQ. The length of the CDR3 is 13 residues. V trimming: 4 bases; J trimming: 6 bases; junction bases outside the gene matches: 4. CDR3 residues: CASSLTGGSEQYF. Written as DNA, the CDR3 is TGCGCCAGCAGCCTGACAGGGGGCAGCGAGCAGTACTTC. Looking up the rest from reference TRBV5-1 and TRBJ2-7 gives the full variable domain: KAGVTQTPRYLIKTRGQQVTLSCSPISGHRSVSWYQQTPGQGLQFLFEYFSETQRNKGNFPGRFSGRQFSNSRSEMNVSTLELGDSALYLCASSLTGGSEQYFGPGTRLTVT.

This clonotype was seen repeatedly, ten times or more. CDR3 sequence (DNA): TGTGCCAGCAGCCCTAACAGGGGGACCGGGGAGCTGTTTTTT. Its translation: CASSPNRGTGELFF. The chain combines TRBV7-3 with TRBJ2-2, with 8 bases lining up with TRBD1. Trimming took 5 bases from V and 5 from J; bases not matched to a gene: 4. CDR3 length: 14 amino acids. Germline lookup yields CDR1 SGHTA and CDR2 FQGTGA. Full variable domain (missing parts from reference TRBV7-3 and TRBJ2-2): GAGVSQTPSNKVTEKGKYVELRCDPISGHTALYWYRQSLGQGPEFLIYFQGTGAADDSGLPNDRFFAVRPEGSVSTLKIQRTERGDSAVYLCASSPNRGTGELFFGEGSRLTVL.

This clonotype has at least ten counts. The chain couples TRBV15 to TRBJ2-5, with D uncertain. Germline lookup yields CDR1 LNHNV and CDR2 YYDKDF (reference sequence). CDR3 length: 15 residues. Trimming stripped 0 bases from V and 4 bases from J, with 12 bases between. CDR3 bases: TGTGCCACCAGCAGAGATCGCAGGCTGGGAGAGACCCAGTACTTC. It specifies CATSRDRRLGETQYF.

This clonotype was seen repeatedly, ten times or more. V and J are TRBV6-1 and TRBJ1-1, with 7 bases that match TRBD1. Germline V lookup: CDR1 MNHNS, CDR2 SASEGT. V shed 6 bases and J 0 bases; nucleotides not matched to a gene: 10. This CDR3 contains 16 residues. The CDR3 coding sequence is TGTGCCAGCAGGGCTCCGGGACAGCGGTTGAACACTGAAGCTTTCTTT. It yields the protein CASRAPGQRLNTEAFF.

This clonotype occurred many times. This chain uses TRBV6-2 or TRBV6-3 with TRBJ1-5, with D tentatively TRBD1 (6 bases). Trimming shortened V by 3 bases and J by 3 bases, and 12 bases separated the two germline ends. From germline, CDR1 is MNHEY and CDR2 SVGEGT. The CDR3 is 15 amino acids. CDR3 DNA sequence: TGTGCCAGCAGTTATGCGGGACAAGTCAATCAGCCCCAGCATTTT. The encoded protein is CASSYAGQVNQPQHF.

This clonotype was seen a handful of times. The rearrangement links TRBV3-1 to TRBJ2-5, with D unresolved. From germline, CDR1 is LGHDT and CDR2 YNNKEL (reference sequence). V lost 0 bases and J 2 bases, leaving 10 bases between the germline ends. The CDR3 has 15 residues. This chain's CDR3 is CASSQDHVGQETQYF. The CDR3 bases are TGTGCCAGCAGCCAAGATCATGTTGGACAAGAGACCCAGTACTTC.

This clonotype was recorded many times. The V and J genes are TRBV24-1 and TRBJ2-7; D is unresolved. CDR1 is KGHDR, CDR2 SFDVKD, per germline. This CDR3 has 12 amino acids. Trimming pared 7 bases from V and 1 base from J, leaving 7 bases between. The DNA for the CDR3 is TGTGCCACCAGAGGCAGTTCCTACGAGCAGTACTTC. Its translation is CATRGSSYEQYF.

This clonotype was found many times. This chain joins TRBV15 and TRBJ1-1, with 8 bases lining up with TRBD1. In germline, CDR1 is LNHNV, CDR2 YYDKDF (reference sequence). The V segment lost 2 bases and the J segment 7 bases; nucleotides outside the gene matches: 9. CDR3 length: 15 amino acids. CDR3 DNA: TGTGCCACCAGCAGACCAGGGACAGGTGCCCTTGAAGCTTTCTTT. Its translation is CATSRPGTGALEAFF.